This T cell receptor beta chain was documented in a study of CD4 T cells in relation to SARS-CoV-2 and coronaviruses. Remarks on this clone: Its cognate antigen is unknown.

Libraries were prepared by immunoSEQ multiplex PCR; TCRdb keeps only in-frame clonotypes and omits some of them. The sample has around 16,000 clones, around four fifths seen once; the top ten hold approximately 30%. CD4+ T cells from unexposed donors were obtained before the COVID-19 pandemic (2011-2018). After around nine days of culture, CD4+ T cells were isolated. This CDR3 comprises 11 residues. The V and J ends lost 7 bases and 8 bases respectively, with 13 bases between them. Germline V gene data show CDR1 as DFQATT and CDR2 as SNEGSKA (reference sequence). The sample consisted of CD4+ T cells from PBMCs, cultured in vitro. The gene calls are TRBV20-1 and TRBJ2-3, with D possibly TRBD1 on 5 matching bases. The receptor comes from a human donor in good health. CDR3 sequence reads: CSVPRDGTQYF. The CDR3 DNA reads TGCAGTGTCCCCAGGGATGGTACGCAGTATTTT.